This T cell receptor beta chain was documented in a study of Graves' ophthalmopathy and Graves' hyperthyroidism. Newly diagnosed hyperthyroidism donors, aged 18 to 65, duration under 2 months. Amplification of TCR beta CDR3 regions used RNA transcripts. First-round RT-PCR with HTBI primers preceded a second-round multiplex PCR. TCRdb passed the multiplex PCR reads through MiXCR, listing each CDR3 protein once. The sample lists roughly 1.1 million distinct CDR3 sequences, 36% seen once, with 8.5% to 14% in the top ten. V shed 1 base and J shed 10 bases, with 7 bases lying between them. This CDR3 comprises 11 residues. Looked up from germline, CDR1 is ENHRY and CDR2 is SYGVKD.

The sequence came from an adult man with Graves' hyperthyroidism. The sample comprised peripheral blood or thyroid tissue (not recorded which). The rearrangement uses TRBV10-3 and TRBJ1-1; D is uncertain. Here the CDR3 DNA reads TGTGCCATCAGTGAGTTAGGTGGAGCTTTCTTT. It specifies CAISELGGAFF.